Shown below are 27 T cell receptor beta chains from a single sample sequenced in a study of blood T cell repertoires in COVID-19 (dated by TCRdb to about 2020). The library was produced with the immunoSEQ multiplex PCR assay. In its TCRdb copy, this immuneACCESS table keeps in-frame sequences only and misses some clones. Where compared with another copy, unresolved V genes explain less than half of these, and the others have no known cause. Present in this sample are approximately 150,000 clones, about 86% of which were seen just once. The top ten clones comprise around 2.4% of the sample. Sample: PBMCs or T cells enriched from blood (not recorded which). Every receptor here comes from a man aged 40-49 years with acute COVID-19.

V and J are TRBV11-1 and TRBJ1-2; D is unresolved. The CDR3 has 13 residues. CDR1 and CDR2 (germline): SGHAT, FQDESV (reference sequence). The ends were cut back, 3 bases at V and 10 bases at J, with 15 bases in the middle. The CDR3 loop is CASSFGGGRDYTF. The CDR3 nucleotides are TGTGCCAGCAGCTTTGGAGGTGGTCGAGACTACACCTTC.

The CDR3 DNA reads as TGTGCCAGCAGCCAAGAAAGGACAGCCCGCTATGGCTACACCTTC. As protein: CASSQERTARYGYTF. The rearrangement joins TRBV4-2 to TRBJ1-2; tentatively, D is TRBD1 (6 bases). Trimming took off 0 bases at V and 4 bases at J, with 12 bases between the two ends. Germline V CDR1 and CDR2: LGHNA, YNFKEQ. The CDR3 consists of 15 residues.

The chain couples TRBV3-1 (or the pseudogene TRBV3-2) to TRBJ2-1; TRBD1 might be the D (6 bases). V was cut by 2 bases and J by 6 bases, with 11 bases left in between. CDR1 LGHDT and CDR2 YNNKEL come from the germline V gene (reference sequence). This CDR3 is 14 amino acids long. The CDR3 region has the DNA TGTGCCAGCAGCCAAACAGGGACCCTCAATGAGCAGTTCTTC. Amino acid sequence: CASSQTGTLNEQFF.

The genes are TRBV3-1 (or the pseudogene TRBV3-2) and TRBJ2-4, with a tentative D call TRBD1 (6 bases). The V gene lost 0 bases and the J gene lost 9 bases, with 15 bases spanning the gap. Germline V lookup: CDR1 LGHDT, CDR2 YNNKEL (reference sequence). This CDR3 comprises 15 residues. The CDR3 region is CASSQDYRTESIQYF. The CDR3 DNA sequence: TGTGCCAGCAGCCAAGATTATAGGACAGAGAGCATTCAGTACTTC.

The chain joins TRBV3-1 (or the pseudogene TRBV3-2) to TRBJ2-1; TRBD2 agrees at 13 bases. V lost 7 bases to trimming and J lost 4 bases; unmatched junction nucleotides: 4. The CDR3 is made up of 15 amino acids. Germline V gives CDR1 LGHDT, CDR2 YNNKEL (reference sequence). CDR3 protein: CASNRLAGGYNEQFF. The CDR3, as DNA: TGTGCCAGCAACCGACTAGCGGGGGGATACAATGAGCAGTTCTTC.

This clone was detected a few times. V gene TRBV4-1 combines with J gene TRBJ1-5; D perhaps matches TRBD1 (6 bases). The germline V gene encodes CDR1 MGHRA and CDR2 YSYEKL. The CDR3 loop spans 17 amino acids. V was pared by 0 bases and J by 1 base, with 13 bases between. This chain's CDR3 is CASSQDGSGGSNQPQHF. CDR3 DNA sequence: TGCGCCAGCAGCCAAGACGGCTCGGGGGGCAGCAATCAGCCCCAGCATTTT.

The sample holds a few counts of this clone. The chain employs TRBV30 and TRBJ1-5; a possible D gene is TRBD1 (6 bases). Between the trimmed V and J ends, which lost 0 bases and 1 base, there was a span of 10 bases. This CDR3 contains 15 residues. CDR1 is GTSNPN, CDR2 SVGIG, per germline (reference sequence). CDR3 residues: CAWSVGQSSNQPQHF. The CDR3, as DNA: TGTGCCTGGAGTGTCGGACAGTCAAGCAATCAGCCCCAGCATTTT.

Only one count was recorded for this clone. This chain uses TRBV12-5 with TRBJ1-5; D gene unclear. CDR3 size: 16 residues. Germline CDR1 reads LGHNT; CDR2 reads FRNRAP. Trimming removed 2 bases from V and 0 bases from J, with 11 bases in between. In nucleotides, the CDR3 is TGTGCTAGTGGTTTGTACTTGCTAGGTAGCAATCAGCCCCAGCATTTT. This translates into CASGLYLLGSNQPQHF.

The gene calls are TRBV15 and TRBJ2-7, with D possibly TRBD2 on 5 matching bases. The CDR3 contains 14 residues. The V gene lost 0 bases and the J gene lost 7 bases, with 13 bases spanning the gap. Germline V lookup: CDR1 LNHNV, CDR2 YYDKDF (reference sequence). The chain's CDR3 is CATSRDDRSGEQYF. In nucleotides, the CDR3 is TGTGCCACCAGCAGAGACGACCGGTCGGGGGAGCAGTACTTC. Combining the CDR3 with reference TRBV15 and TRBJ2-7 gives the whole variable domain DAMVIQNPRYQVTQFGKPVTLSCSQTLNHNVMYWYQQKSSQAPKLLFHYYDKDFNNEADTPDNFQSRRPNTSFCFLDIRSPGLGDTAMYLCATSRDDRSGEQYFGPGTRLTVT.

The chain carries TRBV7-9 and TRBJ1-3; D is undetermined. This CDR3 is built from 14 residues. Deletions cut 5 bases from V and 0 bases from J, with 8 bases between. In germline, CDR1 is SEHNR, CDR2 FQNEAQ (reference sequence). DNA of the CDR3: TGTGCCAGCAGCATAGGTCTCTCTGGAAACACCATATATTTT. Encoded protein: CASSIGLSGNTIYF.

This clone was detected a few times. CDR3 loop: CASSRGDSNNYGYTF. The CDR3, as DNA: TGTGCCAGCAGCAGAGGGGACAGTAATAACTATGGCTACACCTTC. The chain is built from TRBV9 and TRBJ1-2; 7 bases align to TRBD1. Germline V lookup: CDR1 SGDLS, CDR2 YYNGEE. The CDR3 spans 15 residues. V lost 4 bases to trimming and J lost 1 base; unmatched junction nucleotides: 7.

The chain combines TRBV19 with TRBJ1-5; the D gene is possibly TRBD1 (5 bases). CDR1 is LNHDA and CDR2 is SQIVND in the germline V gene (reference sequence). The CDR3 is 15 residues long. The V end was cut by 4 bases, the J end by 9 bases, with 19 bases between. This CDR3 is CASSRKGEGPRPQHF. In DNA, the CDR3 is TGTGCCAGTAGTAGGAAAGGGGAGGGTCCCCGGCCCCAGCATTTT.

V gene TRBV19 combines with J gene TRBJ2-2; tentatively, D is TRBD1 (6 bases). CDR1 is LNHDA and CDR2 is SQIVND in the germline V gene (reference sequence). The V end lost 6 bases, the J end lost 3 bases, and 8 bases lay between the germline ends. The CDR3 is made up of 13 amino acids. CDR3: CASSGTYTGELFF. DNA for the CDR3: TGTGCCAGTAGCGGGACATACACCGGGGAGCTGTTTTTT.

J is TRBJ1-1 and V is TRBV28; no definite D call. The CDR3 loop spans 15 amino acids. V dropped 5 bases and J dropped 1 base, with 14 bases sitting between them. Germline V gives CDR1 MDHEN, CDR2 SYDVKM. CDR3 residues: CASSLPEGWNTEAFF. DNA for the CDR3: TGTGCCAGCAGTCTCCCGGAGGGCTGGAACACTGAAGCTTTCTTT. The full variable domain, rest sourced from reference TRBV28 and TRBJ1-1, is DVKVTQSSRYLVKRTGEKVFLECVQDMDHENMFWYRQDPGLGLRLIYFSYDVKMKEKGDIPEGYSVSREKKERFSLILESASTNQTSMYLCASSLPEGWNTEAFFGQGTRLTVV.

This sequence joins TRBV11-2 and TRBJ2-7, with D tentatively TRBD1 (6 bases). Germline V lookup: CDR1 SGHAT, CDR2 FQNNGV. The V and J ends lost 0 bases and 5 bases respectively, with 8 bases between them. This CDR3 is 13 amino acids long. The CDR3 DNA follows: TGTGCCAGCAGCTTAGACAGGGGCCACGAGCAGTACTTC. Translation gives CASSLDRGHEQYF.

This rearrangement joins TRBV10-3 to TRBJ2-2, with 8 bases that match TRBD1. CDR1 and CDR2 (germline): ENHRY, SYGVKD. CDR3 size: 14 residues. The J segment lost 5 bases and the V segment lost 4 bases, leaving 3 bases of the junction unmatched. The CDR3, as DNA: TGTGCCATCAGTGGGACAGGGCGGACCGGGGAGCTGTTTTTT. Amino acids: CAISGTGRTGELFF.

The chain employs TRBV3-1 (or the pseudogene TRBV3-2) and TRBJ2-7, with 7 bases identical to TRBD2. The length of the CDR3 is 12 residues. Looked up from germline, CDR1 is LGHDT and CDR2 is YNNKEL (reference sequence). Trimming took 4 bases from V and 7 from J; bases not matched to a gene: 4. DNA of the CDR3: TGTGCCAGCAGCCCTGGGGGGGAGGAGCAGTACTTC. Translating it yields CASSPGGEEQYF.

The V gene is TRBV3-1 (or the pseudogene TRBV3-2), the J gene TRBJ1-5; 7 positions agree with TRBD1. The CDR3 runs 15 residues. Per germline, CDR1 LGHDT and CDR2 YNNKEL (reference sequence). The trim removed 4 bases at V and 9 bases at J, leaving 12 bases unmatched. The CDR3 sequence: CASSLSTGEVGPQHF. The CDR3 DNA reads as TGTGCCAGCAGCCTAAGCACAGGGGAAGTCGGGCCCCAGCATTTT.

This chain connects TRBV2 to TRBJ2-7; D gene unclear. The V end was cut by 6 bases, the J end by 5 bases, with 14 bases between. Per the germline V gene, CDR1 is SNHLY and CDR2 is FYNNEI. This CDR3 has 13 amino acids. As DNA, the CDR3 is TGTGCCAGCAGACCTGATACAGTTAACGAGCAGTACTTC. Residues: CASRPDTVNEQYF. Looking up the rest from reference TRBV2 and TRBJ2-7 gives the full variable domain: EPEVTQTPSHQVTQMGQEVILRCVPISNHLYFYWYRQILGQKVEFLVSFYNNEISEKSEIFDDQFSVERPDGSNFTLKIRSTKLEDSAMYFCASRPDTVNEQYFGPGTRLTVT.

The chain has TRBV9 and TRBJ1-1; tentatively, D is TRBD1 (6 bases). CDR1 and CDR2 (germline): SGDLS, YYNGEE. The CDR3 is made up of 15 amino acids. V lost 3 bases to trimming and J lost 4 bases, with 16 bases between them. The DNA of the CDR3 is TGTGCCAGCAGCGGACGTTCCCAACAGGGCACTGAAGCTTTCTTT. Its translation: CASSGRSQQGTEAFF. The full variable domain, its missing parts supplied by reference TRBV9 and TRBJ1-1, is DSGVTQTPKHLITATGQRVTLRCSPRSGDLSVYWYQQSLDQGLQFLIQYYNGEERAKGNILERFSAQQFPDLHSELNLSSLELGDSALYFCASSGRSQQGTEAFFGQGTRLTVV.

The chain recombines TRBV18 with TRBJ2-2; the D is unclear. Germline values: CDR1 KGHSH, CDR2 LQKENI. V lost 3 bases to trimming and J lost 4 bases, with 12 bases between them. The length of the CDR3 is 15 residues. The CDR3 sequence is CASSPVSPGTGELFF. As DNA, the CDR3 is TGTGCCAGCTCACCGGTCTCCCCGGGCACCGGGGAGCTGTTTTTT.

This clone was detected once. The V call is TRBV29-1, the J call TRBJ1-2, with 9 nucleotides matching TRBD1. Germline V lookup: CDR1 SQVTM, CDR2 ANQGSEA. There are 13 residues in the CDR3. The ends lost 3 bases at V and 6 bases at J; junction bases unmatched: 5. The CDR3 DNA sequence: TGCAGCGTTGATAAACAGGGGGCGGATGGCTACACCTTC. Its protein product is CSVDKQGADGYTF.

This chain joins TRBV19 and TRBJ1-2; the D gene is possibly TRBD1 (5 bases). The CDR3 spans 11 residues. Germline assignment: CDR1 LNHDA and CDR2 SQIVND (reference sequence). V was shortened by 7 bases and J by 7 bases, with 10 bases between the two germline ends. For the CDR3, the DNA is TGTGCCAGTAACCTGGGGGGTGGCTACACCTTC. Residues: CASNLGGGYTF.

The chain has TRBV4-2 and TRBJ1-1; D is ambiguous. The CDR3 consists of 13 residues. Trimming removed 4 bases from V and 1 base from J, with 7 bases in between. Germline lookup yields CDR1 LGHNA and CDR2 YNFKEQ. In DNA, the CDR3 is TGTGCCAGCAGCCTGCAGGAGAACACTGAAGCTTTCTTT. Translating it yields CASSLQENTEAFF.

The chain is built from TRBV7-3 and TRBJ2-3; tentatively, D is TRBD1 (5 bases). From germline, CDR1 is SGHTA and CDR2 FQGTGA. V was pared by 0 bases and J by 0 bases, with 22 bases between. This CDR3 region has 20 residues. CDR3 DNA sequence: TGTGCCAGCAGCTTAACGTTGAACCCCAAACAGGTAGCTAGCACAGATACGCAGTATTTT. Protein: CASSLTLNPKQVASTDTQYF.

The V call is TRBV14, the J call TRBJ1-2; D call uncertain. CDR1 SGHDN and CDR2 FVKESK come from the germline V gene. The CDR3 runs 14 residues. Deletions cut 3 bases from V and 7 bases from J, with 15 bases between. The CDR3 sequence: CASSHGLGVVGYTF. In nucleotides, the CDR3 is TGTGCCAGCAGCCACGGGTTAGGTGTGGTTGGCTACACCTTC. The full variable domain, completed using reference TRBV14 and TRBJ1-2, is EAGVTQFPSHSVIEKGQTVTLRCDPISGHDNLYWYRRVMGKEIKFLLHFVKESKQDESGMPNNRFLAERTGGTYSTLKVQPAELEDSGVYFCASSHGLGVVGYTFGSGTRLTVV.

The gene calls are TRBV6-4 and TRBJ1-2, with D maybe TRBD1 (5 bases). Germline lookup yields CDR1 MRHNA and CDR2 SNTAGT. There are 17 residues in the CDR3. V was clipped by 4 bases and J by 2 bases, with 20 bases between them. The CDR3 is CASSVFREKGRNYGYTF. The CDR3, as DNA: TGTGCCAGCAGTGTATTCAGGGAAAAAGGTCGGAACTATGGCTACACCTTC.